The clone carrying this T cell receptor beta chain came up a few times. The antigen is not known. As for treatment: roughly 10-day PBMC culture with coronavirus spike peptide pools or control peptides (ViraFEST assay). Expanded clonotypes were found by TCR sequencing after peptide-pool stimulation (ViraFEST). Positive PCR tests dated from March to December 2020, predating US Alpha, Beta and Delta variants. The data stem from a study of vaccination and CD4 T cells after COVID-19. About the research overall: Six men and four women formed the convalescents, two being Hispanic.

Cultured CD4+ T cell DNA underwent sequencing with the Oncomine TCR Beta short-read assay. TCRdb ran MiXCR on the PCR reads and lists one entry per CDR3 protein. The profile covers roughly 8,000 distinct CDR3 sequences, with roughly half appearing a single time and less than 50% taken by the ten largest. There are 14 residues in the CDR3. Germline CDR1 is SGHTA and CDR2 is FQGTGA. V dropped 5 bases and J dropped 5; count of bases not matched to a gene: 6. This rearrangement joins TRBV7-3 to TRBJ2-3; TRBD1 matches 8 bases. Specimen: CD4+ T cells from blood, cultured in vitro. The receptor was isolated from a human donor who had recovered from COVID-19. CDR3: CASSLGQGGDTQYF. CDR3 bases: TGTGCCAGCAGCCTTGGACAGGGTGGAGATACGCAGTATTTT.